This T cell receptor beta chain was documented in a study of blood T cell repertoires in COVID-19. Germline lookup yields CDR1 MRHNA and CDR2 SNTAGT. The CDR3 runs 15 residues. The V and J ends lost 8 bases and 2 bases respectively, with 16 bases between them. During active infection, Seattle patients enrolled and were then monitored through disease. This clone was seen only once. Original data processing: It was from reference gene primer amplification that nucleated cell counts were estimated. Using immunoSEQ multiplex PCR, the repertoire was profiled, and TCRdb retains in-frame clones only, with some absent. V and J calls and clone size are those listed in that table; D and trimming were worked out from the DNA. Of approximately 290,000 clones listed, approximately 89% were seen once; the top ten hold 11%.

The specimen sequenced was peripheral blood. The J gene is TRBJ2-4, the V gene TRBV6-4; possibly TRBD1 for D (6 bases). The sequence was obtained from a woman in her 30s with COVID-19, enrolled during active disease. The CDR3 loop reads CASESLRDTKNIQYF. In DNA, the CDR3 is TGTGCCAGCGAATCGCTCCGGGACACCAAAAACATTCAGTACTTC.